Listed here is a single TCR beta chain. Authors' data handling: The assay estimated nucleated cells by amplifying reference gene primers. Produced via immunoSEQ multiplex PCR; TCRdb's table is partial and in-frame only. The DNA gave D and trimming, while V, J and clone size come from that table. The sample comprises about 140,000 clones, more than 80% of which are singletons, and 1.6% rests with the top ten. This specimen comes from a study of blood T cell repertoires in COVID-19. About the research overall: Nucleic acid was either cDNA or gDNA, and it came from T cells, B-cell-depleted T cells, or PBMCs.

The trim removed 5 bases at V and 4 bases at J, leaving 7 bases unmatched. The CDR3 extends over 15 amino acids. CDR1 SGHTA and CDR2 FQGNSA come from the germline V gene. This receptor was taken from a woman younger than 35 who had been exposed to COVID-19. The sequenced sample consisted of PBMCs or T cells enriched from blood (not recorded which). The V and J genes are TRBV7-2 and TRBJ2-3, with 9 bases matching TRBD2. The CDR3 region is CASSTGEREADTQYF. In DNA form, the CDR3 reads TGTGCCAGCAGCACGGGGGAGCGGGAGGCAGATACGCAGTATTTT.